This is a list of T cell receptor beta chains from one sample in a study of shared clonotypes between healthy human individuals. Some clones are missing from TCRdb's copy, which holds only in-frame ones; the method was immunoSEQ multiplex PCR. The sample holds some 2.1 million clones, over 85% seen once. Sequencing was performed on naive CD8+ T cells from PBMCs. All receptors come from a man aged 18 to 30 in good health. Some clones in this sample may be carry-over from other donors' samples. The CDR3 runs from the conserved cysteine through the conserved F or W. The D gene is left open where the match is weak.

d_call j_call v_call cdr3_length cdr3_aa cdr3_nt
NA TRBJ2-7 TRBV7-9 15 CASSLPPAVNYEQYF TGTGCCAGCAGCTTACCCCCTGCAGTTAACTACGAGCAGTACTTC
NA TRBJ2-7 TRBV27 13 CASSLRGVWEQYF TGTGCCAGCAGTTTAAGAGGGGTGTGGGAGCAGTACTTC
TRBD1 TRBJ2-7 TRBV28 16 CASSPRTGQSSYEQYF TGTGCCAGCAGTCCGAGAACGGGACAGTCTTCCTACGAGCAGTACTTC
NA TRBJ2-2 TRBV7-9 12 CASSPPTGELFF TGTGCCAGCAGCCCTCCAACCGGGGAGCTGTTTTTT
TRBD2 TRBJ2-5 TRBV29-1 17 CSFSSGRAPEKQETQYF TGCAGCTTTTCTAGCGGGAGGGCCCCTGAAAAACAAGAGACCCAGTACTTC
TRBD1 TRBJ1-5 TRBV27 15 CASRPTGAVHQPQHF TGTGCCAGCAGACCCACAGGGGCCGTACATCAGCCCCAGCATTTT
NA TRBJ2-7 TRBV15 14 CATSPGGYLYEQYF TGTGCCACCAGCCCGGGGGGCTACCTTTACGAGCAGTACTTC
TRBD1 TRBJ2-1 TRBV7-3 15 CASSQRQGISNEQFF TGTGCCAGCAGCCAACGACAGGGGATCTCCAATGAGCAGTTCTTC
TRBD2 TRBJ2-2 TRBV19 18 CASNPSRASGANTGELFF TGTGCCAGTAACCCCTCAAGGGCTAGCGGAGCGAACACCGGGGAGCTGTTTTTT
NA TRBJ1-1 TRBV6-5 16 CASSSINAPSNTEAFF TGTGCCAGCAGTTCCATTAATGCCCCTTCGAACACTGAAGCTTTCTTT
TRBD2 TRBJ2-5 TRBV28 13 CASSGGVFETQYF TGTGCCAGCAGCGGGGGGGTGTTCGAGACCCAGTACTTC
NA TRBJ2-7 TRBV5-3 14 CARSLVRGAYEQYF TGTGCCAGAAGCTTGGTTCGGGGAGCCTACGAGCAGTACTTC
NA TRBJ2-3 TRBV6-5 15 CASSSDWVSSDTQYF TGTGCCAGCAGTTCGGACTGGGTTTCCTCAGATACGCAGTATTTT